This T cell receptor (beta chain) was recorded in a study of T cell responses to AZD1222 COVID-19 vaccine. Study information: Pooling was applied to second doses at about 4 or about 12 weeks. Findings and limits, study-wide: Spike-specific TCR breadth and depth rose after two AZD1222 doses. All repertoire sampling was performed exclusively after the peak T cell response. Targeting of unmutated variant regions was reportedly seen in nearly half of spike-specific TCRs.

A note on this clone: What it recognizes is unknown.

Trimming took off 3 bases at V and 4 bases at J, with 9 bases between the two ends. CDR3 size: 13 residues. Germline CDR1 is SGHRS and CDR2 is YFSETQ. Data came from immunoSEQ multiplex PCR; TCRdb stores just in-frame clones and leaves some out. The top ten clones hold around 2.3% of a sample with roughly 140,000 clones, about nine tenths of them seen once. The sequenced sample was peripheral blood, obtained on day 0 of AZD1222 vaccination. The chain carries TRBV5-1 and TRBJ2-3; D unclear. The clonotype originates from an adult in good health. DNA for the CDR3: TGCGCCAGCAGCTCCAATGGGCCAGATACGCAGTATTTT. This codes for CASSSNGPDTQYF.